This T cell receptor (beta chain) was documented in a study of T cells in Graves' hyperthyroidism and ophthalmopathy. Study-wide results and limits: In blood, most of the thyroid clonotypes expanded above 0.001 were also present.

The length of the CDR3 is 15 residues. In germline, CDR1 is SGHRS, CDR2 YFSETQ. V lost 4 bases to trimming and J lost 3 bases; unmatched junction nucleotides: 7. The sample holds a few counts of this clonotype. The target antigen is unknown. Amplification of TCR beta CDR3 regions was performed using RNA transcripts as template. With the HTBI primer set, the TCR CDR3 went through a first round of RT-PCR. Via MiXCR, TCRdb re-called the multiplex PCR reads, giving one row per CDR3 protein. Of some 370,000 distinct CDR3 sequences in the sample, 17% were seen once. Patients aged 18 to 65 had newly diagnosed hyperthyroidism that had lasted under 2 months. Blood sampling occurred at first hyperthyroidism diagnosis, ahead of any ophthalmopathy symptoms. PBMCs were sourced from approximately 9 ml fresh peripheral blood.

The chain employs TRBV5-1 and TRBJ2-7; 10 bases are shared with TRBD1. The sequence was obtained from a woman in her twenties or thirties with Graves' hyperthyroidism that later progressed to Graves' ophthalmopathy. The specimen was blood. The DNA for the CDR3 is TGCGCCAGCAGCCAATCGACAGGGGGCTACTACGAGCAGTACTTC. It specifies CASSQSTGGYYEQYF.